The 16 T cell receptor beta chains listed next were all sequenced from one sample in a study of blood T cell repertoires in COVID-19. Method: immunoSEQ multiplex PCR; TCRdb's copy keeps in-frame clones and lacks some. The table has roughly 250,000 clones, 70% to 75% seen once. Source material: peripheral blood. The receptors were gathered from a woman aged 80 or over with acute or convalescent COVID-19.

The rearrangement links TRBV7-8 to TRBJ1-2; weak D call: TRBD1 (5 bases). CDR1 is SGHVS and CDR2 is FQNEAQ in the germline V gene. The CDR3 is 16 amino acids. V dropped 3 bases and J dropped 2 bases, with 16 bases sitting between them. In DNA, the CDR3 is TGTGCCAGCAGCTTTGAGGCGGGACGGGTAAACTATGGCTACACCTTC. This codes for CASSFEAGRVNYGYTF.

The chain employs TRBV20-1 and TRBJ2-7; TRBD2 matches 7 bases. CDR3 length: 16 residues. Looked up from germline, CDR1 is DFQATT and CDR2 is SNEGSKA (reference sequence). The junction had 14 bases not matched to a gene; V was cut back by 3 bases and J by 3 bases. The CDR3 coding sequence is TGCAGTGCTAGTACCCCAAGAGGCGGGAGTTTCTACGAGCAGTACTTC. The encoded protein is CSASTPRGGSFYEQYF.

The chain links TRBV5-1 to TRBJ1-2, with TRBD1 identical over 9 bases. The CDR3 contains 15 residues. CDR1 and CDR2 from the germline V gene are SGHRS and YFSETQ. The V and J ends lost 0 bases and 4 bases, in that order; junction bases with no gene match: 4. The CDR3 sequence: CASSLGSTGGYGYTF. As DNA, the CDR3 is TGCGCCAGCAGCTTGGGCTCGACAGGGGGCTATGGCTACACCTTC. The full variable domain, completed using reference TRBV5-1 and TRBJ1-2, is KAGVTQTPRYLIKTRGQQVTLSCSPISGHRSVSWYQQTPGQGLQFLFEYFSETQRNKGNFPGRFSGRQFSNSRSEMNVSTLELGDSALYLCASSLGSTGGYGYTFGSGTRLTVV.

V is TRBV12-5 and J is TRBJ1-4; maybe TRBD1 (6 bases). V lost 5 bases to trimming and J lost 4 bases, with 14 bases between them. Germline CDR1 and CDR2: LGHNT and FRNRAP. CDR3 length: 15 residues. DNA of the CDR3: TGTGCTAGTGGTCGGGGGGCGCTGGGTAATGAAAAACTGTTTTTT. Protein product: CASGRGALGNEKLFF.

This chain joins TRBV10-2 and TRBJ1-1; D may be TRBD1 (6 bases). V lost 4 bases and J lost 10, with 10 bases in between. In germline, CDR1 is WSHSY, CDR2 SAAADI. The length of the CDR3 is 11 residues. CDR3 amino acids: CASSADSRAFF. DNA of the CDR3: TGCGCCAGCAGTGCGGACAGCCGAGCTTTCTTT.

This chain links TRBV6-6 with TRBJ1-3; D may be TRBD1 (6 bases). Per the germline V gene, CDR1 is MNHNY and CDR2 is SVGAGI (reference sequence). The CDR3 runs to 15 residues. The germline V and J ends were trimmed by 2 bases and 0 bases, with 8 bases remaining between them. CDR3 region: CASSYVGASGNTIYF. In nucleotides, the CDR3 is TGTGCCAGCAGTTACGTGGGGGCCTCTGGAAACACCATATATTTT.

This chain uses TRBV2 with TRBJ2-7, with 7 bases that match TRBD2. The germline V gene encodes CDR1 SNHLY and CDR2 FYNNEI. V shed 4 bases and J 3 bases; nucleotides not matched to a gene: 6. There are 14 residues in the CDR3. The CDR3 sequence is CASSGWASGYEQYF. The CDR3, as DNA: TGTGCCAGCAGTGGATGGGCTAGCGGCTACGAGCAGTACTTC.

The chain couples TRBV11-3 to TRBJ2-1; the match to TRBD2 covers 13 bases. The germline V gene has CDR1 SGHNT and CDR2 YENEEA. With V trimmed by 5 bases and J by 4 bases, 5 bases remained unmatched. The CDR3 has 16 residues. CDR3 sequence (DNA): TGTGCCAGCAGCGCGGGGACTAGCGGGACTTACAATGAGCAGTTCTTC. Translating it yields CASSAGTSGTYNEQFF.

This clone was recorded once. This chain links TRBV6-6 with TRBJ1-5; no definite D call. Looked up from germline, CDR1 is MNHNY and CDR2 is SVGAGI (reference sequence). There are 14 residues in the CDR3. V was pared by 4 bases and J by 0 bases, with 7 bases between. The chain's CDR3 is CASSFDISNQPQHF. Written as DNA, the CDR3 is TGTGCCAGCAGTTTTGACATTAGCAATCAGCCCCAGCATTTT.

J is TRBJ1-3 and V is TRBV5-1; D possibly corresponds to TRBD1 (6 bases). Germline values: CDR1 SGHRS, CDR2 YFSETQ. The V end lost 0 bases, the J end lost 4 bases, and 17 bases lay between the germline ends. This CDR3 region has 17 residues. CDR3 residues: CASSLVPPGVGGNTIYF. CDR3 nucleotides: TGCGCCAGCAGCTTGGTTCCCCCAGGGGTTGGAGGAAACACCATATATTTT.

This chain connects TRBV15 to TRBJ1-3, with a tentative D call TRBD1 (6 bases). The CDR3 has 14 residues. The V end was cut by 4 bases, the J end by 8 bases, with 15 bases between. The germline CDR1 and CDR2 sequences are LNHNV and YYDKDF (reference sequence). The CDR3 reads CATSKQGSGDTIYF. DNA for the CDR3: TGTGCCACCAGCAAACAGGGCTCCGGGGACACCATATATTTT.

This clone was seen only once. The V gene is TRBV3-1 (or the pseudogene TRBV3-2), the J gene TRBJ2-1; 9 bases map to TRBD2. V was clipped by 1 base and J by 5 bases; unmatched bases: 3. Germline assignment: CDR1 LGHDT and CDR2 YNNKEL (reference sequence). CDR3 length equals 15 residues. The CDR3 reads CASSQVAGAHNEQFF. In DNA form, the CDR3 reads TGTGCCAGCAGCCAAGTAGCGGGAGCCCACAATGAGCAGTTCTTC.

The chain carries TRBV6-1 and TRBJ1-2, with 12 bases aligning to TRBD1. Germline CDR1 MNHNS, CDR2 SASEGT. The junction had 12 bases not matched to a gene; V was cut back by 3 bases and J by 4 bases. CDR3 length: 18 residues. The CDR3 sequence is CASSERPGQGALGYGYTF. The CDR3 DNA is TGTGCCAGCAGTGAGCGGCCGGGACAGGGGGCTTTGGGCTATGGCTACACCTTC.

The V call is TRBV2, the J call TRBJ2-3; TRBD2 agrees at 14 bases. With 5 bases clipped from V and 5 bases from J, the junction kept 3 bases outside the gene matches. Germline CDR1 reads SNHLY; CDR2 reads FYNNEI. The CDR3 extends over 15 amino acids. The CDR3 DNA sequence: TGTGCCAGCAGTCGACTAGCGGGGGGGCGAGATACGCAGTATTTT. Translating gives CASSRLAGGRDTQYF.

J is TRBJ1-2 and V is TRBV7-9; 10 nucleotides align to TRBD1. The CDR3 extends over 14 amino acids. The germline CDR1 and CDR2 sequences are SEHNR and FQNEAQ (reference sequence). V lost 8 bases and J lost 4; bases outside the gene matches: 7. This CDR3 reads CASGPRTGGYGYTF. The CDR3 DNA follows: TGTGCCAGCGGCCCACGGACAGGGGGCTATGGCTACACCTTC.

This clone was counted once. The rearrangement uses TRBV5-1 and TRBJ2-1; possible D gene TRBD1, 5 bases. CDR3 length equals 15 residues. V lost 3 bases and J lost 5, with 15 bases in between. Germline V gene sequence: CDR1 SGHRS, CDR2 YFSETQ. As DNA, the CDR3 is TGCGCCAGCAGCTCCCCCCCGGCGGACAACAATGAGCAGTTCTTC. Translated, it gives CASSSPPADNNEQFF.